These 31 T cell receptor beta chains were sequenced from one sample in a study of somatic mutations in cytotoxic T cells in rheumatoid arthritis (dated by TCRdb to the late 2010s). The receptor library was made with the immunoSEQ multiplex PCR assay. TCRdb took this table from immuneACCESS and kept in-frame rearrangements with V and J called. Such tables lack part of the clones; where checked against another copy, unresolved V genes explain under half of the gap, and the rest is unexplained. The sample table contains around 11,000 clones; only one count was recorded for 70% to 80% of them. The biggest ten clones account for 30% to 35% of the sample. Sequencing used CD8+ T cells sorted from blood. The receptors derive from an adult with rheumatoid arthritis.

The chain carries TRBV7-2 and TRBJ2-5; 7 positions match TRBD1. With V trimmed by 5 bases and J by 0 bases, 9 bases remained unmatched. The CDR3 runs 16 residues. CDR1 and CDR2 from the germline V gene are SGHTA and FQGNSA. CDR3 DNA: TGTGCCAGCAGCACCGGACAGGACTCCTACCAAGAGACCCAGTACTTC. Protein: CASSTGQDSYQETQYF. The variable domain in full, with the rest retrieved from reference TRBV7-2 and TRBJ2-5, is GAGVSQSPSNKVTEKGKDVELRCDPISGHTALYWYRQSLGQGLEFLIYFQGNSAPDKSGLPSDRFSAERTGGSVSTLTIQRTQQEDSAVYLCASSTGQDSYQETQYFGPGTRLLVL.

The chain combines TRBV7-8 with TRBJ2-1, with 9 bases identical to TRBD1. CDR1 is SGHVS and CDR2 is FQNEAQ in the germline V gene. The ends lost 0 bases at V and 8 bases at J; junction bases unmatched: 5. This CDR3 region has 15 residues. DNA of the CDR3: TGTGCCAGCAGCTTAGCTGGACAGGGGACCGATGAGCAGTTCTTC. Its protein is CASSLAGQGTDEQFF.

The V and J genes are TRBV7-2 and TRBJ2-5; D is ambiguous. The V gene's germline CDR1 is SGHTA and CDR2 FQGNSA. V was trimmed by 3 bases and J by 4 bases, leaving 3 bases between them. This CDR3 is 11 amino acids long. CDR3 DNA: TGTGCCAGCAGCTTCGCAGAGACCCAGTACTTC. Residues: CASSFAETQYF. Variable domain in full (rest from reference TRBV7-2 and TRBJ2-5): GAGVSQSPSNKVTEKGKDVELRCDPISGHTALYWYRQSLGQGLEFLIYFQGNSAPDKSGLPSDRFSAERTGGSVSTLTIQRTQQEDSAVYLCASSFAETQYFGPGTRLLVL.

The chain carries TRBV29-1 and TRBJ2-5; TRBD2 aligns across 8 bases. V was clipped by 1 base and J by 5 bases; unmatched bases: 6. This CDR3 is 14 amino acids long. CDR1 SQVTM and CDR2 ANQGSEA come from the germline V gene. CDR3 DNA sequence: TGCAGCGTTGAAGGTGGGGCTAGCGGGGAGACCCAGTACTTC. This sequence encodes CSVEGGASGETQYF.

The rearrangement uses TRBV6-1 and TRBJ1-1, with a possible D match to TRBD1 (5 bases). Looked up from germline, CDR1 is MNHNS and CDR2 is SASEGT. The CDR3 spans 13 residues. V was trimmed by 3 bases and J by 4 bases, leaving 9 bases between them. CDR3 sequence: CASSDWGGTEAFF. The CDR3 bases are TGTGCCAGCAGTGATTGGGGGGGCACTGAAGCTTTCTTT.

J is TRBJ2-2 and V is TRBV5-6; 8 bases are a match to TRBD1. After removal of 3 bases from V and 5 bases from J, the junction contained 3 bases not matched to a gene. The CDR3 is made up of 14 amino acids. Germline-derived CDR1 and CDR2 are SGHDT and YYEEEE. CDR3 nucleotide sequence: TGTGCCAGCAGCTACAGGGGGTATACCGGGGAGCTGTTTTTT. Its protein is CASSYRGYTGELFF.

This chain links TRBV6-1 with TRBJ1-5; D is uncertain. Germline CDR1 MNHNS, CDR2 SASEGT. V was shortened by 3 bases and J by 4 bases, with 13 bases between the two germline ends. The CDR3 spans 15 residues. Here the CDR3 DNA reads TGTGCCAGCAGTGAGAGGAGAAACCATAATCAGCCCCAGCATTTT. Translating it yields CASSERRNHNQPQHF.

The J gene is TRBJ1-5, the V gene TRBV7-9; D is possibly TRBD1 (5 bases). V was pared by 5 bases and J by 0 bases, with 11 bases between. The CDR3 spans 15 residues. Germline CDR1 and CDR2: SEHNR and FQNEAQ (reference sequence). The CDR3 protein is CASSPGTDSNQPQHF. The CDR3 nucleotides are TGTGCCAGCAGCCCAGGGACGGATAGCAATCAGCCCCAGCATTTT.

This clone came up a few times. CDR3 in DNA: TGTGCCAGCAGCCCAGGGACAGGAGTTTACGAGCAGTACTTC. This codes for CASSPGTGVYEQYF. V and J are TRBV7-6 and TRBJ2-7; 8 positions agree with TRBD1. This CDR3 spans 14 amino acids. Per germline, CDR1 SGHVS and CDR2 FNYEAQ. V gave up 5 bases and J gave up 4 bases; unmatched junction bases: 7.

This clone was picked up a small number of times. The V gene is TRBV5-4, the J gene TRBJ1-6; no clear D. This CDR3 contains 12 residues. The germline V gene has CDR1 SGHNT and CDR2 YYREEE (reference sequence). Between the trimmed V and J ends, which lost 1 base and 7 bases, there was a span of 3 bases. The CDR3 DNA is TGTGCCAGCAGCTTGTGGAATTCACCCCTCCACTTT. Protein product: CASSLWNSPLHF.

This sequence joins TRBV2 and TRBJ2-7; TRBD2 might be the D (7 bases). V was cut by 2 bases and J by 5 bases, with 16 bases left in between. Per the germline V gene, CDR1 is SNHLY and CDR2 is FYNNEI. The CDR3 runs 15 residues. In DNA, the CDR3 is TGTGCCAGCAGTGAAATGGGGGGGCGGCTTCACGAGCAGTACTTC. Translated: CASSEMGGRLHEQYF.

The chain carries TRBV19 and TRBJ1-5, with a possible D match to TRBD1 (5 bases). The V gene lost 1 base and the J gene lost 10 bases, with 20 bases spanning the gap. CDR1 is LNHDA and CDR2 is SQIVND in the germline V gene (reference sequence). CDR3 length equals 16 residues. DNA of the CDR3: TGTGCCAGTAGTATAGGTTTCTTGGGACGGTCGGGTCCCCAGCATTTT. This translates into CASSIGFLGRSGPQHF.

The chain carries TRBV14 and TRBJ1-1; D unclear. Trimming took off 0 bases at V and 0 bases at J, with 11 bases between the two ends. Per germline, CDR1 SGHDN and CDR2 FVKESK. This CDR3 contains 16 residues. CDR3 DNA sequence: TGTGCCAGCAGCCAAGATTTCGTACGTATGAACACTGAAGCTTTCTTT. Its translation: CASSQDFVRMNTEAFF.

The chain couples TRBV5-1 to TRBJ2-7, with D perhaps TRBD1 (5 bases). V was cut by 0 bases and J by 3 bases, with 10 bases left in between. Germline lookup yields CDR1 SGHRS and CDR2 YFSETQ. There are 14 residues in the CDR3. The CDR3 DNA sequence: TGCGCCAGCAGCTTGGGGGGCGGAAGCTACGAGCAGTACTTC. As protein: CASSLGGGSYEQYF.

The CDR3 DNA reads TGTGCCAGCAGGGATTCGACAGGTACTAATTCACCCCTCCACTTT. Its translation: CASRDSTGTNSPLHF. This chain uses TRBV6-1 with TRBJ1-6, with a tentative D call TRBD1 (6 bases). CDR1 is MNHNS, CDR2 SASEGT, per germline. The CDR3 loop spans 15 amino acids. The V end lost 6 bases, the J end lost 6 bases, and 15 bases lay between the germline ends.

V and J are TRBV30 and TRBJ2-7; 7 nucleotides agree with TRBD1. CDR1 is GTSNPN and CDR2 is SVGIG in the germline V gene (reference sequence). With 0 bases clipped from V and 3 bases from J, the junction kept 2 bases outside the gene matches. The length of the CDR3 is 13 residues. In DNA form, the CDR3 reads TGTGCCTGGAGTGTCCAGGGGGACTACGAGCAGTACTTC. This sequence encodes CAWSVQGDYEQYF.

The rearrangement links TRBV19 to TRBJ2-7, with 13 nucleotides matching TRBD2. The CDR3 is 17 residues long. The V gene end was trimmed by 5 bases and the J gene end by 5 bases; junction bases not matched to a gene: 12. Germline CDR1 is LNHDA and CDR2 is SQIVND (reference sequence). The CDR3 DNA follows: TGTGCCAGTAGTCCTGGACTAGCGGGAGCCCTGTCGGACGAGCAGTACTTC. Protein: CASSPGLAGALSDEQYF. Drawing the rest from reference TRBV19 and TRBJ2-7, the complete variable domain is DGGITQSPKYLFRKEGQNVTLSCEQNLNHDAMYWYRQDPGQGLRLIYYSQIVNDFQKGDIAEGYSVSREKKESFPLTVTSAQKNPTAFYLCASSPGLAGALSDEQYFGPGTRLTVT.

Only a few counts were recorded for this clone. The J gene is TRBJ1-4, the V gene TRBV19; unclear D gene. Germline lookup yields CDR1 LNHDA and CDR2 SQIVND (reference sequence). This CDR3 has 14 residues. The V end was cut by 1 base, the J end by 4 bases, with 7 bases between. Here the CDR3 reads CASSIARLNEKLFF. For the CDR3, the DNA is TGTGCCAGTAGTATAGCTAGACTTAATGAAAAACTGTTTTTT.

V and J are TRBV28 and TRBJ2-2; 8 bases are a match to TRBD1. Germline values: CDR1 MDHEN, CDR2 SYDVKM. Trimming cost V 5 bases and J 2 bases; bases outside gene matches: 19. The length of the CDR3 is 20 residues. CDR3 bases: TGTGCCAGCAGTGCCCTGCCGGGACAGGCCTCTTATGTAAACACCGGGGAGCTGTTTTTT. This encodes CASSALPGQASYVNTGELFF.

This sequence joins TRBV5-1 and TRBJ2-3; no firm D call. Germline-derived CDR1 and CDR2 are SGHRS and YFSETQ. The length of the CDR3 is 15 residues. Trimming removed 1 base from V and 0 bases from J, with 9 bases in between. The CDR3, as DNA: TGCGCCAGCAGCTTGCCCGGACGAAGCACAGATACGCAGTATTTT. Translating it yields CASSLPGRSTDTQYF.

This clone turned up a few times. The V call is TRBV5-5, the J call TRBJ2-7; D unresolved. This CDR3 is 15 amino acids long. V lost 0 bases and J lost 2, with 12 bases in between. Germline V CDR1 and CDR2: SGHKS, YYEKEE (reference sequence). The CDR3: CASSLESPFAYEQYF. DNA for the CDR3: TGTGCCAGCAGCTTGGAGTCCCCGTTTGCCTACGAGCAGTACTTC.

V is TRBV9 and J is TRBJ1-1; D unclear. Trimming removed 7 bases at V and 5 bases at J, with 12 bases between. Germline-derived CDR1 and CDR2 are SGDLS and YYNGEE. The CDR3 has 12 residues. The CDR3 DNA reads TGTGCCAGCGGGCCCTCAGATACTGAAGCTTTCTTT. Translated, it gives CASGPSDTEAFF. The full variable domain, with the rest looked up from reference TRBV9 and TRBJ1-1, is DSGVTQTPKHLITATGQRVTLRCSPRSGDLSVYWYQQSLDQGLQFLIQYYNGEERAKGNILERFSAQQFPDLHSELNLSSLELGDSALYFCASGPSDTEAFFGQGTRLTVV.

V usage is TRBV7-9 and J usage is TRBJ2-3, with no clear D. CDR1 and CDR2 (germline): SEHNR, FQNEAQ (reference sequence). Trimming cost V 5 bases and J 5 bases, with 20 bases left between them. The CDR3 consists of 16 residues. The CDR3 coding sequence is TGTGCCAGCAGCCCCCGAGTGGGATTCGCATTAGATACGCAGTATTTT. It encodes CASSPRVGFALDTQYF.

V is TRBV5-8 and J is TRBJ2-1; 8 bases map to TRBD2. CDR3 length equals 15 residues. Germline CDR1 reads SGHTS; CDR2 reads YDEGEE. Losses at the gene ends were 7 bases for V and 2 bases for J; bases not matched to a gene: 8. This CDR3 reads CASPKREWAYNEQFF. The CDR3 DNA follows: TGTGCCAGCCCCAAGCGGGAGTGGGCCTACAATGAGCAGTTCTTC.

The chain carries TRBV28 and TRBJ1-4, with no clear D. V dropped 10 bases and J dropped 3 bases, with 9 bases sitting between them. The CDR3 has 12 amino acids. CDR1 is MDHEN and CDR2 is SYDVKM in the germline V gene. The CDR3 DNA reads as TGTGCCATCCGGAGCCCTAATGAAAAACTGTTTTTT. Encoded protein: CAIRSPNEKLFF.

This clone turned up a few times. V gene TRBV4-1 combines with J gene TRBJ1-1; D is unclear. Trimming took off 1 base at V and 1 base at J, with 10 bases between the two ends. Per the germline V gene, CDR1 is MGHRA and CDR2 is YSYEKL. The CDR3 contains 15 residues. In DNA form, the CDR3 reads TGCGCCAGCAGCCAAGTCTTTCCCCAGAACACTGAAGCTTTCTTT. As protein: CASSQVFPQNTEAFF.

This clone turned up a few times. The V and J genes are TRBV4-1 and TRBJ2-7; D is tentatively TRBD1 or TRBD2 (5 bases each). The CDR3 is made up of 15 amino acids. V lost 1 base, J lost 4 bases, and 14 bases lay in between. The germline gives CDR1 MGHRA, CDR2 YSYEKL. The CDR3 DNA is TGCGCCAGCAGCCAAGTGTCTGGGGGATTATACGAGCAGTACTTC. Encoded protein: CASSQVSGGLYEQYF.

Here the CDR3 reads CASRLLGDTQYF. CDR3 coding DNA: TGTGCCAGCAGACTCCTGGGAGATACGCAGTATTTT. The chain carries TRBV6-6 and TRBJ2-3; D gene ambiguous. This CDR3 is built from 12 residues. The germline CDR1 and CDR2 sequences are MNHNY and SVGAGI (reference sequence). V shed 6 bases and J shed 5 bases, with 9 bases lying between them.

J is TRBJ2-7 and V is TRBV2; the D gene is possibly TRBD2 (7 bases). The CDR3 has 15 residues. Trimming cost V 2 bases and J 7 bases, with 18 bases left between them. Germline V gives CDR1 SNHLY, CDR2 FYNNEI. The CDR3 protein is CASSEQGQGRGEQYF. CDR3 bases: TGTGCCAGCAGTGAACAGGGCCAGGGGAGGGGAGAGCAGTACTTC. Full variable domain (rest looked up from reference TRBV2 and TRBJ2-7): EPEVTQTPSHQVTQMGQEVILRCVPISNHLYFYWYRQILGQKVEFLVSFYNNEISEKSEIFDDQFSVERPDGSNFTLKIRSTKLEDSAMYFCASSEQGQGRGEQYFGPGTRLTVT.

The rearrangement links TRBV4-2 to TRBJ2-7; weak D call: TRBD2 (5 bases). This CDR3 region has 14 residues. CDR1 and CDR2 (germline): LGHNA, YNFKEQ. Trimming removed 3 bases at V and 8 bases at J, with 17 bases between. CDR3 residues: CASSHGELGEQQYF. DNA for the CDR3: TGTGCCAGCAGCCATGGGGAGCTAGGTGAACAGCAGTACTTC.

This CDR3 is CASSYGGGSAAFF. CDR3 DNA: TGTGCCAGCAGTTACGGGGGGGGGTCAGCAGCTTTCTTT. The chain carries TRBV6-5 and TRBJ1-1; D may be TRBD1 (5 bases). This CDR3 region has 13 residues. V was cut by 2 bases and J by 10 bases, with 14 bases left in between. Germline lookup yields CDR1 MNHEY and CDR2 SVGAGI.